Listed below are T cell receptor beta chains from one sample, sequenced in a study of cytomegalovirus exposure and HLA in healthy donors. Sequenced by immunoSEQ multiplex PCR; TCRdb stores in-frame clones only, minus some. The sample carries about 260,000 clones, about nine tenths recorded once. Input material: PBMCs. The receptors were sampled from a woman aged 25 to 45 in good health and CMV-seronegative. Each CDR3 is given with its conserved first and last residue. Each record gives: D gene, clone size, V gene, J gene, CDR3 DNA, CDR3 protein. D genes are given only for firm matches. Expanded clones are given a class, and other clones once, few, many or no size at all.

.	.	TRBV7-6	TRBJ2-2	TGTGCCAGCAGCTTATCCCTCGGTGGGGAGCTGTTTTTT	CASSLSLGGELFF
.	.	TRBV5-3	TRBJ2-1	TGTGCCAGAAGCCGGTGGAGGAGCTCCTACAATGAGCAGTTCTTC	CARSRWRSSYNEQFF
TRBD2	.	TRBV27	TRBJ2-7	TGTGCCAGCAGTTTATTGGCTAGCGGGAGGGCCGGGGCCTACGAGCAGTACTTC	CASSLLASGRAGAYEQYF
.	once	TRBV10-1	TRBJ2-7	TGCGCCAGCAGCCCGAGGCAGGGAGGTGAGCAGTACTTC	CASSPRQGGEQYF
TRBD1	.	TRBV27	TRBJ1-5	TGTGCCAGCAGTTTCGCGACAGGGGGCGGTCAGCCCCAGCATTTT	CASSFATGGGQPQHF
.	.	TRBV13	TRBJ2-1	TGTGCCAGCAGCGTAATTACCTTGAACAATGAGCAGTTCTTC	CASSVITLNNEQFF
.	.	TRBV28	TRBJ1-2	TGTGCCAGCACCCTCGGAGGGATATTTTATGGCTACACCTTC	CASTLGGIFYGYTF
.	.	TRBV10-2	TRBJ2-7	TGCGCCAGCAGTGAGTACGGAGGGCTCGAGCAGTACTTC	CASSEYGGLEQYF
.	.	TRBV28	TRBJ2-4	TGTGCCAGCAGCTTCGGGACGAACATTCAGTACTTC	CASSFGTNIQYF
.	.	TRBV29-1	TRBJ2-1	TGCAGCGTTCCGGGAATTGAGCAGTTCTTC	CSVPGIEQFF
TRBD2	once	TRBV7-2	TRBJ2-1	TGTGCCAGCAGCTTAGCCCCCCCGACTAGCGGGAAAAGGGGTGAGCAGTTCTTC	CASSLAPPTSGKRGEQFF
TRBD2	once	TRBV7-2	TRBJ2-7	TGTGCCAGCAGCCCCAGACTAGCGGGGGGGACCTACGAGCAGTACTTC	CASSPRLAGGTYEQYF
TRBD2	.	TRBV27	TRBJ2-5	TGTGCCAGCAGTTCCGGACTAGCGGGAGAGACCCAGTACTTC	CASSSGLAGETQYF
.	.	TRBV25-1	TRBJ2-2	TGTGCCAGCAGTGAACCCGAAAAGGGGGCCGGGGAGCTGTTTTTT	CASSEPEKGAGELFF
.	.	TRBV15	TRBJ1-3	TGTGCCACCAGCAGAGCGACAAGAGGAAACACCATATATTTT	CATSRATRGNTIYF
.	.	TRBV7-3	TRBJ2-7	TGTGCCAGCAGCTTAAATAGGGCAGGGGACGAGCAGTACTTC	CASSLNRAGDEQYF
TRBD2	few	TRBV7-9	TRBJ2-1	TGTGCCAGCAGCTCCATCCGACTAGCGGGAGGGTCCTACAATGAGCAGTTCTTC	CASSSIRLAGGSYNEQFF
.	.	TRBV7-3	TRBJ1-2	TGTGCCAGCAGCTCGGGGTATGGCTACACCTTC	CASSSGYGYTF
TRBD2	once	TRBV5-1	TRBJ2-3	TGCGCCAGCAGCAGAATAGCGGGAGGGCCATCTAGCACAGATACGCAGTATTTT	CASSRIAGGPSSTDTQYF
TRBD1	.	TRBV6-1	TRBJ1-1	TGTGTCGGAACAGGGGTCGGGACTGAAGCTTTCTTT	CVGTGVGTEAFF
TRBD2	.	TRBV15	TRBJ2-7	TGTGCCACCAGCAGAGTAACTAGCGGGGTCTACGAGCAGTACTTC	CATSRVTSGVYEQYF
.	.	TRBV28	TRBJ1-2	TGTGCCAGCAGTTTAGGCGATGGGGGTGACTATGGCTACACCTTC	CASSLGDGGDYGYTF
TRBD2	.	TRBV29-1	TRBJ2-3	TGCAGCGTTGATCAGCGGGAGAGGAGCACAGATACGCAGTATTTT	CSVDQRERSTDTQYF
.	.	TRBV27	TRBJ1-5	TGTGCCAGCAGTATTGCAGTCAATCAGCCCCAGCATTTT	CASSIAVNQPQHF
TRBD1	.	TRBV28	TRBJ1-2	TGTGCCAGCAGTTCACCTGCTTCAGCGACAGGGGAGTCCTATGGCTACACCTTC	CASSSPASATGESYGYTF
.	.	TRBV9	TRBJ2-2	TGTGCCAGCAGCGTAGGATCCGGGGAGCTGTTTTTT	CASSVGSGELFF
.	.	TRBV7-9	TRBJ2-1	TGTGCCAGCAGCTTACAGCGCCTGAGCTCCTACAATGAGCAGTTCTTC	CASSLQRLSSYNEQFF
TRBD1	.	TRBV11-2	TRBJ2-5	TGTGCCAGCAGCTTAGGGACAGGTCAAGAGACCCAGTACTTC	CASSLGTGQETQYF
.	.	TRBV6-1	TRBJ1-2	TGTGCCAGCAGTGGACTTAACTATGGCTACACCTTC	CASSGLNYGYTF
.	.	TRBV9	TRBJ2-3	TGTGCCAGCAGCGTAAGCAGGGGCACAGATACGCAGTATTTT	CASSVSRGTDTQYF
.	.	TRBV7-6	TRBJ1-1	TGTGCCAGCAGCCACGATCCGAGGACTGAAGCTTTCTTT	CASSHDPRTEAFF
.	.	TRBV7-7	TRBJ2-1	TGTGCCAGCTCTCGAGACGGTAGCTCCTACAATGAGCAGTTCTTC	CASSRDGSSYNEQFF
TRBD1	.	TRBV30	TRBJ2-7	TGTGCCTGGAGTGTTCGGACAGGAGCCCCGACCGAGCAGTACTTC	CAWSVRTGAPTEQYF
TRBD1	.	TRBV7-9	TRBJ2-1	TGTGCCAGCAGCGGACAGGGGTACAATGAGCAGTTCTTC	CASSGQGYNEQFF
.	once	TRBV14	TRBJ1-2	TGTGCCAGCAGCCAAGTCTCAAGGGCAGCTTATGGCTACACCTTC	CASSQVSRAAYGYTF
TRBD2	.	TRBV7-9	TRBJ2-1	TGTGCCAGCAGCGTCAAGATTAGCGGGGTTTACAATGAGCAGTTCTTC	CASSVKISGVYNEQFF
.	.	TRBV28	TRBJ2-2	TGTGCCAGCAGTTTTACGGATACGAACACCGGGGAGCTGTTTTTT	CASSFTDTNTGELFF